This T cell receptor (beta chain) was retrieved from a study of cytomegalovirus exposure and HLA in healthy donors. Across the study: The platform used for the 120 validation repertoires matched that of the 650 to 750 first-cohort repertoires, a later analysis reported. Study-wide results and limits: 150 to 200 TCR beta chains were listed as cytomegalovirus-associated. Rarity held for most TCR sequences, but there were some public TCRs that occurred in many donors.

Germline lookup yields CDR1 LNHDA and CDR2 SQIVND (reference sequence). CDR3 length: 15 residues. With 5 bases clipped from V and 2 bases from J, the junction kept 7 bases outside the gene matches. Sequencing was performed with immunoSEQ multiplex PCR; in TCRdb, only in-frame clones are kept and a portion is missing. The sample contains some 120,000 clones, about 90% of which appear only once. On this clone itself: What it binds is unknown.

The donors were members of the approximately 130-subject validation cohort (separate from the roughly 660-subject first cohort). The V and J genes are TRBV19 and TRBJ2-7, with 9 bases identical to TRBD1. The source material was PBMCs. This clonotype was sampled from a woman between 18 and 30 years old in good health and CMV-seronegative. The chain's CDR3 is CASSAPGQGTYEQYF. As DNA, the CDR3 is TGTGCCAGTAGTGCCCCGGGACAGGGAACCTACGAGCAGTACTTC.